The 25 T cell receptor beta chains below were found in one sample sequenced in a study of control samples from healthy donors and cancer patients. TCRdb keeps only in-frame clones here, not all; method: immunoSEQ multiplex PCR. Of roughly 120,000 clones detected, 90% appear once; the ten largest clones hold approximately 4%. The sample taken for sequencing was blood. These receptors all come from a human donor in good health. The donor label of this sample is uncertain.

The V call is TRBV7-8, the J call TRBJ2-1, with TRBD2 as a possible D gene (6 bases). The CDR3 is made up of 13 amino acids. V was cut by 3 bases and J by 5 bases, with 8 bases left in between. CDR1 and CDR2 from the germline V gene are SGHVS and FQNEAQ. The CDR3 here is CASSFSGDNEQFF. The DNA for the CDR3 is TGTGCCAGCAGCTTTTCGGGGGACAATGAGCAGTTCTTC.

The J gene is TRBJ1-4, the V gene TRBV4-1, with 8 bases that match TRBD1. The germline CDR1 and CDR2 sequences are MGHRA and YSYEKL. Trimming cost V 1 base and J 8 bases; bases outside gene matches: 12. CDR3 size: 17 residues. CDR3 residues: CASSQGAGGIQGEKLFF. CDR3 nucleotide sequence: TGCGCCAGCAGCCAAGGGGCAGGGGGCATACAAGGGGAAAAACTGTTTTTT.

CDR3 coding DNA: TGTGCCAGTAGCAAAACGGAGATTAACTATGGCTACACCTTC. Its translation is CASSKTEINYGYTF. This chain uses TRBV19 with TRBJ1-2; D call uncertain. This CDR3 is 14 amino acids long. CDR1 LNHDA and CDR2 SQIVND come from the germline V gene (reference sequence). V dropped 6 bases and J dropped 1 base, with 12 bases sitting between them.

The count of this clone is one. This chain connects TRBV7-8 to TRBJ2-3; unclear D gene. Trimming left V 3 bases short and J 4 bases short, with 5 bases between. The CDR3 length is 12 residues. Per germline, CDR1 SGHVS and CDR2 FQNEAQ. CDR3 bases: TGTGCCAGCAGCTTTATCGCAGATACGCAGTATTTT. Translating gives CASSFIADTQYF.

The CDR3 region is CASREEVRNTEAFF. CDR3 in DNA: TGTGCCAGCCGGGAGGAGGTCAGGAACACTGAAGCTTTCTTT. The V call is TRBV28, the J call TRBJ1-1; D remains unclear. Trimming left V 8 bases short and J 1 base short, with 14 bases between. CDR3 length: 14 residues. Germline loops: CDR1 MDHEN, CDR2 SYDVKM.

The chain uses TRBV7-2 and TRBJ1-2, with D maybe TRBD1 (5 bases). V shed 5 bases and J shed 7 bases, with 20 bases lying between them. Germline assignment: CDR1 SGHTA and CDR2 FQGNSA. This CDR3 has 15 amino acids. In DNA, the CDR3 is TGTGCCAGCAGCACGGACACCCTGCCCAACGGTGGCTACACCTTC. This translates into CASSTDTLPNGGYTF.

The gene calls are TRBV12-3 or TRBV12-4 and TRBJ1-2, with D possibly matching TRBD1 (5 bases). V gave up 4 bases and J gave up 8 bases, with 14 bases separating them. This CDR3 spans 13 amino acids. The CDR3 sequence: CASSSTGGYGYTF. DNA of the CDR3: TGTGCCAGCAGTTCAACAGGAGGTTACGGCTACACCTTC.

The chain joins TRBV12-5 to TRBJ1-1; 8 bases agree with TRBD1. The CDR3 has 13 amino acids. The junction had 5 bases not matched to a gene; V was cut back by 6 bases and J by 5 bases. The germline V gene encodes CDR1 LGHNT and CDR2 FRNRAP. The CDR3 is CASGLRQGTEAFF. The CDR3 DNA follows: TGTGCTAGTGGGCTCCGACAGGGGACTGAAGCTTTCTTT.

The V and J genes are TRBV6-1 and TRBJ2-7; D gene unclear. The CDR3 covers 14 residues. V was shortened by 2 bases and J by 4 bases, with 12 bases between the two germline ends. Per the germline V gene, CDR1 is MNHNS and CDR2 is SASEGT. CDR3 residues: CASSELDLSYEQYF. The CDR3 DNA reads TGTGCCAGCAGTGAACTGGACCTCTCGTACGAGCAGTACTTC.

The rearrangement links TRBV19 to TRBJ2-6; D is tentatively TRBD1 or TRBD2 (6 bases each). The CDR3 spans 17 residues. Germline CDR1 is LNHDA and CDR2 is SQIVND (reference sequence). Trimming took 4 bases from V and 0 from J, leaving 13 bases between them. The DNA of the CDR3 is TGTGCCAGTAGTACCGAGGGGGGCCGCTCTGGGGCCAACGTCCTGACTTTC. Encoded protein: CASSTEGGRSGANVLTF.

The V gene is TRBV6-5, the J gene TRBJ2-1; a possible D gene is TRBD2 (5 bases). In germline, CDR1 is MNHEY, CDR2 SVGAGI. CDR3 size: 15 residues. Deletions cut 7 bases from V and 4 bases from J, with 17 bases between. The CDR3, as DNA: TGTGCCAGCACCCCCGGCGGGCGAATGTACAATGAGCAGTTCTTC. It specifies CASTPGGRMYNEQFF.

This clone was counted only a few times. V and J are TRBV11-2 and TRBJ1-1; 7 nucleotides align to TRBD1. Germline lookup yields CDR1 SGHAT and CDR2 FQNNGV. V was clipped by 3 bases and J by 0 bases; unmatched bases: 4. The CDR3 sequence is 15 residues long. CDR3 in amino acids: CASSLVQGMNTEAFF. CDR3 DNA: TGTGCCAGCAGCTTGGTACAGGGGATGAACACTGAAGCTTTCTTT.

The chain carries TRBV30 and TRBJ1-2; D not resolved. V dropped 7 bases and J dropped 5 bases, with 23 bases sitting between them. CDR1 and CDR2 (germline): GTSNPN, SVGIG (reference sequence). The CDR3 spans 15 residues. The CDR3 DNA sequence: TGTGCCTTGGAGTGGGGAACACCCGAAGGGTATGGCTACACCTTC. Its protein is CALEWGTPEGYGYTF.

The V and J genes are TRBV5-1 and TRBJ2-6, with 7 bases fitting TRBD2. The germline V gene has CDR1 SGHRS and CDR2 YFSETQ. The J segment lost 0 bases and the V segment lost 6 bases, leaving 9 bases of the junction unmatched. The CDR3 totals 17 residues. The CDR3 loop is CASTLGGVGSGANVLTF. As DNA, the CDR3 is TGCGCCAGCACCCTGGGGGGGGTTGGCTCTGGGGCCAACGTCCTGACTTTC.

The chain links TRBV30 to TRBJ2-2; D unresolved. V lost 4 bases, J lost 7 bases, and 10 bases lay in between. CDR1 GTSNPN and CDR2 SVGIG come from the germline V gene (reference sequence). The CDR3 loop spans 12 amino acids. In DNA form, the CDR3 reads TGTGCCTGGACTTATAGCCACGGGGAGCTGTTTTTT. This sequence encodes CAWTYSHGELFF.

V and J are TRBV18 and TRBJ1-4, with 7 bases matching TRBD1. V shed 1 base and J 7 bases; nucleotides not matched to a gene: 9. The germline V gene encodes CDR1 KGHSH and CDR2 LQKENI. This CDR3 is built from 16 residues. This CDR3 is CASSPQQGTGSEKLFF. CDR3 nucleotides: TGTGCCAGCTCACCACAACAGGGGACCGGGTCTGAAAAACTGTTTTTT.

This chain connects TRBV7-2 to TRBJ1-3; TRBD1 agrees at 9 bases. The V gene end was trimmed by 5 bases and the J gene end by 4 bases; junction bases not matched to a gene: 9. The CDR3 totals 16 residues. From germline, CDR1 is SGHTA and CDR2 FQGNSA. The CDR3 protein is CASSPQDRGSGNTIYF. The CDR3 DNA is TGTGCCAGCAGCCCCCAGGACAGGGGATCAGGAAACACCATATATTTT.

The CDR3 sequence: CASSLLRAGTGEKLFF. The CDR3 region has the DNA TGTGCCAGCAGCCTACTCAGAGCCGGGACAGGTGAAAAACTGTTTTTT. The chain employs TRBV27 and TRBJ1-4, with 8 bases lining up with TRBD1. The CDR3 extends over 16 amino acids. The germline V gene has CDR1 MNHEY and CDR2 SMNVEV (reference sequence). The V and J ends lost 6 bases and 7 bases, in that order; junction bases with no gene match: 13.

The V and J genes are TRBV5-4 and TRBJ2-2, with D possibly being TRBD1 (5 bases). The CDR3 contains 12 residues. The germline V and J ends were trimmed by 9 bases and 5 bases, with 11 bases remaining between them. Looked up from germline, CDR1 is SGHNT and CDR2 is YYREEE (reference sequence). CDR3 protein: CATQTETGELFF. CDR3 sequence (DNA): TGTGCCACCCAGACAGAAACCGGGGAGCTGTTTTTT.

This sequence joins TRBV3-1 (or the pseudogene TRBV3-2) and TRBJ2-3; 15 bases are a match to TRBD2. J lost 2 bases, V lost 4 bases, and 7 bases had no gene match. In germline, CDR1 is LGHDT, CDR2 YNNKEL (reference sequence). The length of the CDR3 is 18 residues. CDR3 sequence (DNA): TGTGCCAGCAGCCTACCCGGGACTAGCGGGGGGAACACAGATACGCAGTATTTT. It is translated as CASSLPGTSGGNTDTQYF.

V and J are TRBV19 and TRBJ2-4; 8 nucleotides line up with TRBD2. The trim removed 3 bases at V and 1 base at J, leaving 8 bases unmatched. CDR3 size: 17 residues. Germline CDR1 reads LNHDA; CDR2 reads SQIVND (reference sequence). The CDR3 region is CASSISGTAGAKNIQYF. CDR3 sequence (DNA): TGTGCCAGTAGTATTAGCGGGACCGCTGGCGCCAAAAACATTCAGTACTTC.

The chain is built from TRBV2 and TRBJ2-5; the match to TRBD2 covers 10 bases. V was clipped by 1 base and J by 6 bases; unmatched bases: 5. CDR3 length: 15 amino acids. CDR1 SNHLY and CDR2 FYNNEI come from the germline V gene. CDR3 region: CASSEELAGIKTQYF. The CDR3, as DNA: TGTGCCAGCAGTGAAGAACTAGCGGGGATAAAGACCCAGTACTTC.

V and J are TRBV19 and TRBJ1-5; TRBD1 agrees at 7 bases. CDR1 is LNHDA and CDR2 is SQIVND in the germline V gene (reference sequence). With 5 bases clipped from V and 4 bases from J, the junction kept 14 bases outside the gene matches. The CDR3 runs 17 residues. In DNA form, the CDR3 reads TGTGCCAGTAGTCCTCCACAGGGGCCTTGGGGGAATCAGCCCCAGCATTTT. This gives the protein CASSPPQGPWGNQPQHF.

This clone was found once. The chain carries TRBV7-8 and TRBJ1-1, with D possibly matching TRBD1 (5 bases). The germline V gene has CDR1 SGHVS and CDR2 FQNEAQ. V lost 4 bases and J lost 4, with 13 bases in between. The CDR3 is made up of 14 amino acids. Written as DNA, the CDR3 is TGTGCCAGCAGCTCAGGTCAGGGCTTCACTGAAGCTTTCTTT. Translated, it gives CASSSGQGFTEAFF.

The chain links TRBV6-5 to TRBJ2-5, with 7 bases that match TRBD1. The length of the CDR3 is 14 residues. V lost 8 bases and J lost 5; bases outside the gene matches: 11. Germline V gene data show CDR1 as MNHEY and CDR2 as SVGAGI. This CDR3 reads CASGTDPSIETQYF. CDR3 nucleotide sequence: TGTGCCAGCGGGACAGACCCGTCGATTGAGACCCAGTACTTC.